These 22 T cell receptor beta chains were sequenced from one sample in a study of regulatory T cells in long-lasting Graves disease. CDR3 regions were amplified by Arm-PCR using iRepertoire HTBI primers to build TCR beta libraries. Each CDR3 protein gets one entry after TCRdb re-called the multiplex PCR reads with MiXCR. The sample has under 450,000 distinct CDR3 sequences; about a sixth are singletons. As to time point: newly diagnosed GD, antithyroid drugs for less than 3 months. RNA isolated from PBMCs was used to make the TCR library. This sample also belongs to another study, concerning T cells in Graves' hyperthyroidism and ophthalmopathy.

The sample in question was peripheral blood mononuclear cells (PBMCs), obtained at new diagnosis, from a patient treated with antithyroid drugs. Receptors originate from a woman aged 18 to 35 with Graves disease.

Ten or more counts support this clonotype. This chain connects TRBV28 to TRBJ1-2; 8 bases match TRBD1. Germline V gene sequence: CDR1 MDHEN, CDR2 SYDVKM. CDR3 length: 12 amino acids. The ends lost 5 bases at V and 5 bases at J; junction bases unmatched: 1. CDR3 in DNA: TGTGCCAGCAGTCGACAGGGGTATGGCTACACCTTC. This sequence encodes CASSRQGYGYTF.

CDR3 sequence (DNA): TGTGCCAGCACTCCGGGACAGGGCGCGACTGAAGCTTTCTTT. Protein product: CASTPGQGATEAFF. The rearrangement uses TRBV28 and TRBJ1-1, with 9 bases matching TRBD1. The CDR3 is 14 residues long. V lost 7 bases to trimming and J lost 5 bases; unmatched junction nucleotides: 8. Germline V lookup: CDR1 MDHEN, CDR2 SYDVKM.

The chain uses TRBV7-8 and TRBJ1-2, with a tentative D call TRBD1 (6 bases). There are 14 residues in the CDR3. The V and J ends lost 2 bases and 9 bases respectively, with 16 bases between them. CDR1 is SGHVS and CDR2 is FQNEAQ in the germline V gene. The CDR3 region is CASSLLFHRESYTF. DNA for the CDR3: TGTGCCAGCAGCTTACTATTTCACAGGGAGAGCTACACCTTC.

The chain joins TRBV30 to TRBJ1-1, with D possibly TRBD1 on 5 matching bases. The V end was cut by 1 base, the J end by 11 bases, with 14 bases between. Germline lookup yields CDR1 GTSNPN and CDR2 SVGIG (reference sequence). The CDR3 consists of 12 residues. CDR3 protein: CAWSGQRKRAFF. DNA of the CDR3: TGTGCCTGGAGTGGACAGCGGAAGAGGGCTTTCTTT. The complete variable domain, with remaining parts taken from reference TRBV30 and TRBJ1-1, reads SQTIHQWPATLVQPVGSPLSLECTVEGTSNPNLYWYRQAAGRGLQLLFYSVGIGQISSEVPQNLSASRPQDRQFILSSKKLLLSDSGFYLCAWSGQRKRAFFGQGTRLTVV.

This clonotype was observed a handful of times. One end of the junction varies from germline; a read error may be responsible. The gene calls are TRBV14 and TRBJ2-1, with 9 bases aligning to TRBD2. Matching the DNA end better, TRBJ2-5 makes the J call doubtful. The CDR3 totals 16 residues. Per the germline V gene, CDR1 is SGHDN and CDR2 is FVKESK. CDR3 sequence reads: CASGQEIAGEQETQYF. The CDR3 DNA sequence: TGTGCCAGCGGCCAAGAGATAGCGGGGGAGCAAGAGACCCAGTACTTC.

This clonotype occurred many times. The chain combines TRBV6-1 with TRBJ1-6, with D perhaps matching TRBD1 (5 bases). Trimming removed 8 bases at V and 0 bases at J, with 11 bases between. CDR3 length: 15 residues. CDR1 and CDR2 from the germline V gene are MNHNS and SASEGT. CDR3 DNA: TGTGCCAGCCAAGGGGTGAGCTCCTATAATTCACCCCTCCACTTT. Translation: CASQGVSSYNSPLHF.

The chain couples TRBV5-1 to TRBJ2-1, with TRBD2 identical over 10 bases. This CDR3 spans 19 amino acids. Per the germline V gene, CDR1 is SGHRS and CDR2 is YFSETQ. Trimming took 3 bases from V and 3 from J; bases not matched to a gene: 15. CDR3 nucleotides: TGCGCCAGCAGCTCTAGGGGGGCCAGGACTAGCGGATTCTACAATGAGCAGTTCTTC. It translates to CASSSRGARTSGFYNEQFF.

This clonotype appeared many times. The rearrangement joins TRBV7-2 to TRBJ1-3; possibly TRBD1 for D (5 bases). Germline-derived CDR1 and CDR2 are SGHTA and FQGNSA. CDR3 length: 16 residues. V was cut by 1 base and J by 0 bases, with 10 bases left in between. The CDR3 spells CASSLVPGGSGNTIYF. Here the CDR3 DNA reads TGTGCCAGCAGCTTAGTGCCGGGGGGCTCTGGAAACACCATATATTTT. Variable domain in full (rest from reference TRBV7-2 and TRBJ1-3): GAGVSQSPSNKVTEKGKDVELRCDPISGHTALYWYRQSLGQGLEFLIYFQGNSAPDKSGLPSDRFSAERTGGSVSTLTIQRTQQEDSAVYLCASSLVPGGSGNTIYFGEGSWLTVV.

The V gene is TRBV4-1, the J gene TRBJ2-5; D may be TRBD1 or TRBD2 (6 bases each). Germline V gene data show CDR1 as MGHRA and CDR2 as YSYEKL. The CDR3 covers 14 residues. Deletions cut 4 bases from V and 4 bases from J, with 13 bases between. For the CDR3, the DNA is TGCGCCAGCAGCCCCGGGAAGGGGGGAGAGACCCAGTACTTC. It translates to CASSPGKGGETQYF.

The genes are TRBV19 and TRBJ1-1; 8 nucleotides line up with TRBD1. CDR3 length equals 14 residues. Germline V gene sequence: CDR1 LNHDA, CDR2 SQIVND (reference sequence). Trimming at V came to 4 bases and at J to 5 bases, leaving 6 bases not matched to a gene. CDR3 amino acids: CASSNQGARTEAFF. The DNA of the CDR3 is TGTGCCAGTAGTAATCAGGGGGCGCGGACTGAAGCTTTCTTT.

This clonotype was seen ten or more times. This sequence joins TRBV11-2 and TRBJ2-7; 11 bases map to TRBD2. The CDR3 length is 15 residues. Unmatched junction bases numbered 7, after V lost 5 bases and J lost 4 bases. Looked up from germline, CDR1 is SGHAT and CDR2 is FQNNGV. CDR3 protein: CASSGVTSGKYEQYF. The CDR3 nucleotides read TGTGCCAGCAGCGGGGTGACTAGCGGGAAGTACGAGCAGTACTTC.

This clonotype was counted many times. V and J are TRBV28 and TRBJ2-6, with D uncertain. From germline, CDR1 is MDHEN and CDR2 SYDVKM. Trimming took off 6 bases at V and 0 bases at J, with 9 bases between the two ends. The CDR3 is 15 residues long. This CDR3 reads CASSLDVSGANVLTF. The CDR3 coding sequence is TGTGCCAGCAGCTTGGACGTCTCTGGGGCCAACGTCCTGACTTTC.

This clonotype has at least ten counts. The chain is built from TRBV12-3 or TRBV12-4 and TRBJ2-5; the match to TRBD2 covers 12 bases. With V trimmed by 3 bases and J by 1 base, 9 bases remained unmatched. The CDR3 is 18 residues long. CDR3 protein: CASSFGERLAGAQETQYF. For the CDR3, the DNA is TGTGCCAGCAGTTTTGGGGAGAGACTAGCGGGGGCCCAAGAGACCCAGTACTTC.

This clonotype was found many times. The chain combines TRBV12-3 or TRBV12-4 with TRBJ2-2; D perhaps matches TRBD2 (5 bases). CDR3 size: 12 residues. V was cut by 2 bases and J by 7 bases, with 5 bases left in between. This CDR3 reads CASSLRDGELFF. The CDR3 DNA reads TGTGCCAGCAGTTTACGGGACGGGGAGCTGTTTTTT.

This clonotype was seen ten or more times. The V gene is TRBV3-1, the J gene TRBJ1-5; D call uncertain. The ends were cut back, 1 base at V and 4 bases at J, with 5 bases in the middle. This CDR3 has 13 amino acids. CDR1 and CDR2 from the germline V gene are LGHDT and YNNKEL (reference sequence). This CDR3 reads CASSQVRNQPQHF. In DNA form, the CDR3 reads TGTGCCAGCAGCCAAGTCAGGAATCAGCCCCAGCATTTT. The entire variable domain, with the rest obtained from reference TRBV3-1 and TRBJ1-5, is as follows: DTAVSQTPKYLVTQMGNDKSIKCEQNLGHDTMYWYKQDSKKFLKIMFSYNNKELIINETVPNRFSPKSPDKAHLNLHINSLELGDSAVYFCASSQVRNQPQHFGDGTRLSIL.

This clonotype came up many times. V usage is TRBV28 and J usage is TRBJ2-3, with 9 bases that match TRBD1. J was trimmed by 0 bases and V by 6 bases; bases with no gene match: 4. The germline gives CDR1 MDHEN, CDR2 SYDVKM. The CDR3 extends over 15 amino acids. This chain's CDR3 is CASRQDRGSTDTQYF. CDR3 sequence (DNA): TGTGCCAGCAGGCAGGACAGGGGCAGCACAGATACGCAGTATTTT.

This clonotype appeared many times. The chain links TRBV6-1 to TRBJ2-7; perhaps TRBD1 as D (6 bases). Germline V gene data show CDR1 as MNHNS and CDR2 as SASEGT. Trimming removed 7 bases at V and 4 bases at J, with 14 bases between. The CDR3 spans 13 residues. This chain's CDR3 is CASNPRGKYEQYF. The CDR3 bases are TGTGCCAGCAACCCAAGGGGGAAATACGAGCAGTACTTC.

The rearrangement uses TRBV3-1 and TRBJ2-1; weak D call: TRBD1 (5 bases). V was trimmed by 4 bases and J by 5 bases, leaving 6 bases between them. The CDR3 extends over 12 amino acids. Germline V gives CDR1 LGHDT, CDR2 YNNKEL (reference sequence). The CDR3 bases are TGTGCCAGCAGCCGGGGCGACAATGAGCAGTTCTTC. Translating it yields CASSRGDNEQFF.

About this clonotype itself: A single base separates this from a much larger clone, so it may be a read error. DNA for the CDR3: TGTGCCAGCAGTGTCCACAGCCCAACCCAAGGGACCCAGTACTTC. This gives the protein CASSVHSPTQGTQYF. The chain combines TRBV2 with TRBJ2-5; D uncertain. The CDR3 is 15 amino acids. CDR1 SNHLY and CDR2 FYNNEI come from the germline V gene.

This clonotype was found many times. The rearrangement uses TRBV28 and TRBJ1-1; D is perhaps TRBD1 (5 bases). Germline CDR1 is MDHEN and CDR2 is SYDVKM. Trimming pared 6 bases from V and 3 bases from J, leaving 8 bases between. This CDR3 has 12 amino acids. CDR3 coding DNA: TGTGCCAGCAGGATCAGGGACACTGAAGCTTTCTTT. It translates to CASRIRDTEAFF.

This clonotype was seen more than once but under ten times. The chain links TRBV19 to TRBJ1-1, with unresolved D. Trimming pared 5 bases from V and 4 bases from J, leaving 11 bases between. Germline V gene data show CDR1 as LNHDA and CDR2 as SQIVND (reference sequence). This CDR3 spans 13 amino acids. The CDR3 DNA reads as TGTGCCAGTAGTGACACTCCAGTCACTGAAGCTTTCTTT. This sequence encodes CASSDTPVTEAFF.

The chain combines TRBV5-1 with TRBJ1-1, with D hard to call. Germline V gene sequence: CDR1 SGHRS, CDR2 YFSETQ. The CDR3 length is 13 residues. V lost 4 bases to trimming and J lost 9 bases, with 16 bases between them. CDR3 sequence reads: CASSRSEDVKAFF. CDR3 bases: TGCGCCAGCAGCAGGAGCGAAGACGTGAAAGCTTTCTTT.